The 27 T cell receptor beta chains below come from one sample, sequenced in a study of blood T cells in healthy people across ages (dated by TCRdb to the mid-2010s). The library came from 5' RACE. Instrument used: Illumina HiSeq 2500. A second PCR of roughly 7 to 11 cycles was performed with a sample-barcoded 5' primer and a J-beta primer mix. TCRdb took the public reads, trimmed them with fastp at Q25, ran MiXCR for clone calling and kept in-frame beta chains. Every distinct CDR3 protein forms one entry, paired with its most common genes and DNA. The sample table contains fewer than 900,000 distinct CDR3 sequences; only one count was recorded for around half of them. Roughly a third of the sample comes from the top ten. The sequencing input was blood. The receptors here all came from an older woman in good health.

This clonotype was counted a few times. The V call is TRBV7-3, the J call TRBJ1-1; tentative D call: TRBD1 (5 bases). The germline CDR1 and CDR2 sequences are SGHTA and FQGTGA. The CDR3 runs 14 residues. Trimming shortened V by 0 bases and J by 4 bases, and 9 bases separated the two germline ends. The CDR3 sequence is CASSLTGVGTEAFF. CDR3 in DNA: TGTGCCAGCAGCTTAACGGGGGTTGGCACTGAAGCTTTCTTT.

The gene calls are TRBV4-3 and TRBJ2-1; no clear D gene. The CDR3 consists of 14 residues. Trimming stripped 1 base from V and 8 bases from J, with 12 bases between. The germline V gene encodes CDR1 LGHNA and CDR2 YSLEER. The CDR3 coding sequence is TGCGCCAGCAGCCAAGGGGAAGGGCGGCATGAGCAGTTCTTC. Its translation is CASSQGEGRHEQFF.

This clonotype was seen more than once but under ten times. The chain employs TRBV29-1 and TRBJ1-4; no clear D. CDR1 is SQVTM and CDR2 is ANQGSEA in the germline V gene. V shed 7 bases and J shed 6 bases, with 12 bases lying between them. The CDR3 sequence is 12 residues long. In DNA form, the CDR3 reads TGCAGCGGGAGGGATGCCGATGAAAAACTGTTTTTT. Residues: CSGRDADEKLFF.

The V and J genes are TRBV6-6 and TRBJ2-5; D is uncertain. With 0 bases removed from V and 11 bases from J, the gap between germline ends came to 16 bases. Germline CDR1 reads MNHNY; CDR2 reads SVGAGI (reference sequence). This CDR3 is built from 14 residues. This chain's CDR3 is CASSYSDLGNEQYF. As DNA, the CDR3 is TGTGCCAGCAGTTACTCGGATCTAGGGAATGAGCAGTACTTC.

The V and J genes are TRBV6-2 or TRBV6-3 and TRBJ1-4; tentatively, D is TRBD1 (5 bases). CDR1 and CDR2 from the germline V gene are MNHEY and SVGEGT. The CDR3 sequence is 17 residues long. The ends were cut back, 4 bases at V and 0 bases at J, with 15 bases in the middle. The CDR3 region has the DNA TGTGCCAGCAGTTCCCACGCCGGGACCTCAACTAATGAAAAACTGTTTTTT. This translates into CASSSHAGTSTNEKLFF.

The gene calls are TRBV18 and TRBJ2-4; possibly TRBD2 for D (5 bases). Trimming removed 6 bases at V and 6 bases at J, with 12 bases between. Germline CDR1 and CDR2: KGHSH and LQKENI. This CDR3 contains 13 residues. In DNA, the CDR3 is TGTGCCAGCTCCCCTGGCGAGGGAAACATTCAGTACTTC. Its translation: CASSPGEGNIQYF.

This CDR3 is CAISERSGEKLFF. The CDR3 coding sequence is TGTGCCATCAGTGAACGCTCGGGGGAAAAACTGTTTTTT. The V gene is TRBV10-3, the J gene TRBJ1-4; no clear D gene. V lost 3 bases and J lost 8, with 10 bases in between. CDR1 is ENHRY, CDR2 SYGVKD, per germline. The CDR3 has 13 residues.

This clonotype was seen only a few times. With a much larger clone just one base away, this may be a read error. The chain links TRBV29-1 to TRBJ1-1; no clear D. Trimming shortened V by 4 bases and J by 0 bases, and 3 bases separated the two germline ends. Per the germline V gene, CDR1 is SQVTM and CDR2 is ANQGSEA. The CDR3 contains 11 residues. The CDR3 DNA reads as TGCAGCGTTGTGGTGAACACTGAAGCTTTCTTT. Its translation: CSVVVNTEAFF.

The J gene is TRBJ1-1, the V gene TRBV2; no definite D call. The CDR3 is 11 amino acids. Trimming took off 2 bases at V and 8 bases at J, with 6 bases between the two ends. CDR1 and CDR2 (germline): SNHLY, FYNNEI. The CDR3 DNA reads TGTGCCAGCAGTGAAAGGGTCGAAGCTTTCTTT. Its protein is CASSERVEAFF.

The sample holds many counts of this clonotype. V is TRBV7-9 and J is TRBJ2-7, with D possibly being TRBD2 (6 bases). CDR1 SEHNR and CDR2 FQNEAQ come from the germline V gene (reference sequence). CDR3 size: 15 residues. V was cut by 1 base and J by 5 bases, with 15 bases left in between. The CDR3 nucleotides read TGTGCCAGCAGCTTAGGGGTACTAGCCATGGACGAGCAGTACTTC. Amino acids: CASSLGVLAMDEQYF.

The V call is TRBV29-1, the J call TRBJ2-1; the match to TRBD1 covers 9 bases. The CDR3 spans 14 residues. V lost 6 bases, J lost 9 bases, and 12 bases stayed unmatched. The germline CDR1 and CDR2 sequences are SQVTM and ANQGSEA. CDR3 amino acids: CSVTEGTGQVEQFF. The CDR3 DNA is TGCAGCGTGACGGAAGGGACAGGGCAGGTTGAGCAGTTCTTC.

On this clonotype itself: A much larger clone sits a single nucleotide away, making a read error possible. This chain connects TRBV20-1 to TRBJ2-5; the D is unclear. The DNA end favors TRBJ2-7, so the J call may be wrong. This CDR3 has 12 amino acids. Germline assignment: CDR1 DFQATT and CDR2 SNEGSKA (reference sequence). CDR3 amino acids: CSVNKLTYEQYF. For the CDR3, the DNA is TGCAGTGTTAATAAGCTTACCTACGAGCAGTACTTC.

J is TRBJ2-6 and V is TRBV28; D is undetermined. Germline assignment: CDR1 MDHEN and CDR2 SYDVKM. V was pared by 1 base and J by 0 bases, with 16 bases between. CDR3 length: 19 amino acids. In nucleotides, the CDR3 is TGTGCCAGCAGTTTATCTAGTGTGTTGTTACTCTCTGGGGCCAACGTCCTGACTTTC. This translates into CASSLSSVLLLSGANVLTF.

The table lists this clonotype with a few counts. The V call is TRBV7-2, the J call TRBJ2-7, with 7 positions matching TRBD2. The CDR3 consists of 14 residues. From germline, CDR1 is SGHTA and CDR2 FQGNSA. With V trimmed by 1 base and J by 7 bases, 7 bases remained unmatched. The CDR3 sequence: CASSLGGGLREQYF. As DNA, the CDR3 is TGTGCCAGCAGCTTAGGGGGGGGACTGAGGGAGCAGTACTTC.

About this clonotype: At one end the junction does not follow the germline gene, possibly because of a read error. V and J are TRBV11-2 and TRBJ1-4, with D hard to call. Germline loops: CDR1 SGHAT, CDR2 FQNNGV. The CDR3 runs to 15 residues. CDR3 nucleotides: TGTGTCAGCAGCCTGCCGGGAGCCCAAGGGGAAAAACTGTTTTTT. Protein: CVSSLPGAQGEKLFF.

V usage is TRBV7-2 and J usage is TRBJ2-5; 11 nucleotides align to TRBD2. V was clipped by 5 bases and J by 11 bases; unmatched bases: 19. The CDR3 loop spans 17 amino acids. Germline-derived CDR1 and CDR2 are SGHTA and FQGNSA. The CDR3 region has the DNA TGTGCCAGCAGCCCAACCTCCGGGACTAGCGGTTACAATGAGCAGTACTTC. Its translation is CASSPTSGTSGYNEQYF.

Only a few counts were recorded for this clonotype. The chain is built from TRBV20-1 and TRBJ2-5, with D tentatively TRBD1 (6 bases). CDR1 is DFQATT and CDR2 is SNEGSKA in the germline V gene (reference sequence). This CDR3 region has 16 residues. Trimming removed 0 bases at V and 1 base at J, with 15 bases between. The CDR3 bases are TGCAGTGCTAGAGATTTCGGCAGGGGTTTCCAAGAGACCCAGTACTTC. Translation: CSARDFGRGFQETQYF.

This clonotype showed up just a few times. The chain carries TRBV6-6 and TRBJ2-1; possible D gene TRBD2, 7 bases. V gave up 2 bases and J gave up 7 bases, with 9 bases separating them. This CDR3 is 13 amino acids long. Germline lookup yields CDR1 MNHNY and CDR2 SVGAGI (reference sequence). DNA of the CDR3: TGTGCCAGCAGTTACGGGGGGGCGAATGAGCAGTTCTTC. Translation gives CASSYGGANEQFF.

This clonotype was seen a handful of times. The chain recombines TRBV7-3 with TRBJ2-3; 10 nucleotides line up with TRBD2. CDR1 and CDR2 (germline): SGHTA, FQGTGA. The V gene end was trimmed by 5 bases and the J gene end by 10 bases; junction bases not matched to a gene: 15. The CDR3 is made up of 16 amino acids. Here the CDR3 reads CASSPPGTSAYGAQYF. In DNA form, the CDR3 reads TGTGCCAGCAGCCCGCCCGGGACTAGCGCGTATGGGGCGCAGTATTTT.

The chain links TRBV6-1 to TRBJ2-1, with TRBD1 matching 7 bases. Germline CDR1 reads MNHNS; CDR2 reads SASEGT. The CDR3 has 14 residues. Trimming at V came to 8 bases and at J to 1 base, leaving 5 bases not matched to a gene. The CDR3 bases are TGTGCCAGCTTACAGGGGACGTCCTACAATGAGCAGTTCTTC. Protein sequence: CASLQGTSYNEQFF.

The V and J genes are TRBV4-3 and TRBJ2-7, with TRBD2 matching over 9 bases. This CDR3 spans 15 amino acids. Germline CDR1 and CDR2: LGHNA and YSLEER. J lost 4 bases, V lost 0 bases, and 4 bases had no gene match. For the CDR3, the DNA is TGCGCCAGCAGCCAAGACGGGACTAGCTTATACGAGCAGTACTTC. This gives the protein CASSQDGTSLYEQYF.

The chain uses TRBV10-3 and TRBJ2-7, with D uncertain. The CDR3 is made up of 14 amino acids. CDR1 and CDR2 (germline): ENHRY, SYGVKD. V lost 10 bases and J lost 2, with 18 bases in between. The CDR3 bases are TGTGCCACCCATGTAGGGCAGGAAGCCTACGAGCAGTACTTC. Encoded protein: CATHVGQEAYEQYF.

In its sample, this clonotype was seen many times. The gene calls are TRBV20-1 and TRBJ2-7; 13 bases are a match to TRBD2. The trim removed 3 bases at V and 2 bases at J, leaving 13 bases unmatched. This CDR3 has 18 residues. Per germline, CDR1 DFQATT and CDR2 SNEGSKA (reference sequence). This chain's CDR3 is CSASNPIRTSGSTYEQYF. The CDR3 DNA reads TGCAGTGCTAGTAATCCAATTAGGACTAGCGGGAGTACCTACGAGCAGTACTTC.

This chain joins TRBV15 and TRBJ2-5; 9 nucleotides align to TRBD2. CDR1 and CDR2 (germline): LNHNV, YYDKDF (reference sequence). With V trimmed by 8 bases and J by 4 bases, 11 bases remained unmatched. This CDR3 region has 15 residues. This CDR3 is CATGEGLAGRETQYF. CDR3 DNA sequence: TGTGCCACCGGAGAGGGACTAGCCGGGCGAGAGACCCAGTACTTC.

The chain is built from TRBV20-1 and TRBJ2-5, with D tentatively TRBD2 (6 bases). Germline V gene lookup returns CDR1 DFQATT and CDR2 SNEGSKA (reference sequence). There are 11 residues in the CDR3. This chain's CDR3 is CSAAGQETQYF. The CDR3 nucleotides read TGCAGCGCAGCGGGCCAAGAGACCCAGTACTTC.

This clonotype was seen a few times. V is TRBV6-1 and J is TRBJ1-1; possible D gene TRBD1, 6 bases. The CDR3 totals 12 residues. Trimming removed 8 bases from V and 6 bases from J, with 13 bases in between. The V gene's germline CDR1 is MNHNS and CDR2 SASEGT. This chain's CDR3 is CASSNRDAEAFF. In DNA, the CDR3 is TGTGCCAGCTCGAACAGGGACGCTGAAGCTTTCTTT.

This clonotype appeared a few times. This sequence joins TRBV10-3 and TRBJ2-5, with unresolved D. This CDR3 comprises 13 residues. V dropped 3 bases and J dropped 2 bases, with 7 bases sitting between them. Germline CDR1 ENHRY, CDR2 SYGVKD. This CDR3 is CAISDQTQETQYF. For the CDR3, the DNA is TGTGCCATCAGTGACCAGACGCAAGAGACCCAGTACTTC.